Presented here are 10 T cell receptor beta chains from one specimen sequenced in a study of T-cell reconstitution after alpha-beta-depleted transplantation in children. Unique molecular identifiers were used to barcode this TCRbeta library. Via MiXCR, TCRdb re-called the PCR reads, giving one row per CDR3 protein. The sample holds roughly 280,000 distinct CDR3 sequences, around a tenth seen once. Source: peripheral blood, taken 180 days after TCRalphabeta/CD19-depleted stem cell transplant. These receptors originate from a male patient aged 2-9 years who had a stem cell transplant for chronic granulomatous disease, so the T cells may come from the graft donor.

This clonotype came up many times. The chain employs TRBV6-1 and TRBJ2-3; possible D gene TRBD2, 6 bases. From germline, CDR1 is MNHNS and CDR2 SASEGT. The CDR3 length is 15 residues. The V and J ends lost 6 bases and 4 bases respectively, with 17 bases between them. This chain's CDR3 is CASRSTGLPPDTQYF. The CDR3 DNA follows: TGTGCCAGCAGATCAACCGGACTACCTCCAGATACGCAGTATTTT.

This clonotype was observed at least ten times. The rearrangement uses TRBV3-1 and TRBJ2-6; D uncertain. Germline CDR1 and CDR2: LGHDT and YNNKEL (reference sequence). The CDR3 is 16 residues long. Between the trimmed V and J ends, which lost 3 bases and 0 bases, there was a span of 9 bases. CDR3 coding DNA: TGTGCCAGCAGCCACAATCTTTTCTCTGGGGCCAACGTCCTGACTTTC. Translation: CASSHNLFSGANVLTF. Complete variable domain (other parts from reference TRBV3-1 and TRBJ2-6): DTAVSQTPKYLVTQMGNDKSIKCEQNLGHDTMYWYKQDSKKFLKIMFSYNNKELIINETVPNRFSPKSPDKAHLNLHINSLELGDSAVYFCASSHNLFSGANVLTFGAGSRLTVL.

Remarks on this clonotype: Possible read error: a much larger clone is one base away. V gene TRBV9 combines with J gene TRBJ2-3, with TRBD2 identical over 7 bases. J was trimmed by 7 bases and V by 4 bases; bases with no gene match: 12. CDR1 is SGDLS and CDR2 is YYNGEE in the germline V gene. This CDR3 is built from 15 residues. The CDR3 reads CASSRNAGAVYTQYF. The CDR3 bases are TGTGCCAGCAGCCGCAACGCGGGAGCGGTGTATACGCAGTATTTT.

This clonotype was picked up many times. V is TRBV10-3 and J is TRBJ1-1; 8 nucleotides match TRBD1. Unmatched junction bases numbered 9, after V lost 9 bases and J lost 0 bases. The CDR3 is 15 residues long. CDR1 is ENHRY, CDR2 SYGVKD, per germline. CDR3 protein: CAIRQGWIMNTEAFF. Written as DNA, the CDR3 is TGTGCCATAAGACAGGGGTGGATCATGAACACTGAAGCTTTCTTT.

The chain links TRBV6-1 to TRBJ1-3, with unresolved D. Germline V CDR1 and CDR2: MNHNS, SASEGT. CDR3 length: 15 residues. V was cut by 3 bases and J by 0 bases, with 9 bases left in between. The CDR3 here is CASSDAVGSGNTIYF. The CDR3 coding sequence is TGTGCCAGCAGTGATGCAGTTGGCTCTGGAAACACCATATATTTT.

This clonotype was recorded at least ten times. The chain combines TRBV7-2 with TRBJ1-4; no firm D call. Germline values: CDR1 SGHTA, CDR2 FQGNSA. V lost 1 base to trimming and J lost 3 bases, with 9 bases between them. CDR3 length: 15 residues. The CDR3: CASSLDRNPNEKLFF. The CDR3 region has the DNA TGTGCCAGCAGCTTAGACCGAAATCCTAATGAAAAACTGTTTTTT.

Comments on this clonotype: Since a much larger clone is just one base distant, this may be a read error. The genes are TRBV4-3 and TRBJ2-1; no definite D call. The CDR3 extends over 16 amino acids. The V end lost 0 bases, the J end lost 3 bases, and 12 bases lay between the germline ends. The germline CDR1 and CDR2 sequences are LGHNA and YSLEER. DNA of the CDR3: TGCGCCAGCAGCCAAGAGATGAACGGCTTCTACAATGAGCAGTTCTTC. It codes for CASSQEMNGFYNEQFF.

This chain uses TRBV6-1 with TRBJ2-3; 16 nucleotides match TRBD2. Germline assignment: CDR1 MNHNS and CDR2 SASEGT. The CDR3 consists of 16 residues. After removal of 6 bases from V and 6 bases from J, the junction contained 6 bases not matched to a gene. The CDR3: CASRAGLAGGPDTQYF. As DNA, the CDR3 is TGTGCCAGCAGGGCGGGACTAGCGGGAGGGCCGGATACGCAGTATTTT.

The table lists this clonotype with many counts. This chain connects TRBV11-2 to TRBJ2-7, with a tentative D call TRBD1 (7 bases). V was cut by 5 bases and J by 2 bases, with 13 bases left in between. Germline V gives CDR1 SGHAT, CDR2 FQNNGV. The CDR3 spans 14 residues. The CDR3 DNA reads TGTGCCAGCAGCCCAGCAGGGGGGCCCTACGAGCAGTACTTC. Its translation is CASSPAGGPYEQYF.

The chain employs TRBV3-1 and TRBJ2-7; no clear D. CDR1 is LGHDT, CDR2 YNNKEL, per germline (reference sequence). Deletions cut 4 bases from V and 0 bases from J, with 7 bases between. The CDR3 is 13 residues long. CDR3 DNA: TGTGCCAGCAGCCGAGTAAGCTCCTACGAGCAGTACTTC. Translation: CASSRVSSYEQYF.